This TCR beta chain is drawn from a study of control samples from healthy donors and cancer patients. Germline V CDR1 and CDR2: LGHDT, YNNKEL (reference sequence). The CDR3 sequence is 14 residues long. With V trimmed by 1 base and J by 6 bases, 3 bases remained unmatched. Using immunoSEQ multiplex PCR, the repertoire was profiled, and TCRdb retains in-frame clones only, with some absent. Here the sample spans about 120,000 clones, approximately 95% being singletons. This chain joins TRBV3-1 (or the pseudogene TRBV3-2) and TRBJ2-1; 7 nucleotides align to TRBD2. Sequenced sample: blood. The clonotype originates from a man younger than 45 in good health. The CDR3 protein is CASSQGTSSNEQFF. Here the CDR3 DNA reads TGTGCCAGCAGCCAAGGGACTAGTTCCAATGAGCAGTTCTTC.